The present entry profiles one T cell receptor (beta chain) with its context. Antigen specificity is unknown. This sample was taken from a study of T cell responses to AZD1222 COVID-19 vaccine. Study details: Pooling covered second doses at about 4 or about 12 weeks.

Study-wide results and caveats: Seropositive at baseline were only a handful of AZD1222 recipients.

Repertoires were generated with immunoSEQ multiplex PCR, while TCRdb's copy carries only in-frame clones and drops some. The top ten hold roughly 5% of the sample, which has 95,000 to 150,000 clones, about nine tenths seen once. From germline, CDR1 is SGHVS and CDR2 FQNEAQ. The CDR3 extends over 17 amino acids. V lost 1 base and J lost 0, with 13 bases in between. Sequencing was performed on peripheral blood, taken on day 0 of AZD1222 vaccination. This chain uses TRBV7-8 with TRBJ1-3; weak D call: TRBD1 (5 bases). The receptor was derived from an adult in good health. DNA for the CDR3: TGTGCCAGCAGCTTAGGTGCGGAGGGGTCCTCTGGAAACACCATATATTTT. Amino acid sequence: CASSLGAEGSSGNTIYF.